The entry that follows covers one T cell receptor (beta chain) sequence. Its target is unknown. This sample was taken from a study of cytomegalovirus exposure and HLA in healthy donors. Study-level information: There were 90 million to 130 million unique TCR beta sequences, drawn from approximately 190 million T cells, in an earlier analysis.

The study, taken as a whole, reports: Specificity for CMV antigens was confirmed in vitro for a few of the CMV-associated chains. TCR beta sequences reportedly predicted most subjects' HLA-A and HLA-B alleles accurately. Many donors shared some public TCRs, even though most TCR sequences were rare.

PCR used 60 Vbeta primers and 13 Jbeta primers. Method: immunoSEQ multiplex PCR; TCRdb's copy keeps in-frame clones and lacks some. The sample lists approximately 160,000 clones, roughly 80% seen once, with about 0.98% in the top ten. This receptor was taken from a girl aged 2 to 9 in good health and CMV-seropositive. Specimen: PBMCs.

CDR3 bases: TGTGCCAGCACCTACCGAGGAACCAACACCGGGGAGCTGTTTTTT. Its protein product is CASTYRGTNTGELFF. The chain recombines TRBV5-4 with TRBJ2-2, with D unresolved. Germline values: CDR1 SGHNT, CDR2 YYREEE (reference sequence). The V end was cut by 6 bases, the J end by 2 bases, with 14 bases between. The length of the CDR3 is 15 residues.